This TCR beta chain was sequenced during a study of technical replicates of blood from a few donors. Losses at the gene ends were 5 bases for V and 2 bases for J; bases not matched to a gene: 3. Germline CDR1 SGHAT, CDR2 FQNNGV. There are 14 residues in the CDR3. The repertoire was sequenced with immunoSEQ multiplex PCR; TCRdb's copy has only in-frame clones and lacks some. The repertoire holds about 56,000 clones, 90% to 95% seen once, with roughly 4.5% in the top ten. Sequences were obtained from PBMCs. The sequence was obtained from a human donor in good health. Some clones in this sample may be carry-over from other donors' samples. The chain links TRBV11-2 to TRBJ1-2; 9 nucleotides align to TRBD1. CDR3 coding DNA: TGTGCCAGCAGCCCCACAGGGGGCAACTATGGCTACACCTTC. It is translated as CASSPTGGNYGYTF.